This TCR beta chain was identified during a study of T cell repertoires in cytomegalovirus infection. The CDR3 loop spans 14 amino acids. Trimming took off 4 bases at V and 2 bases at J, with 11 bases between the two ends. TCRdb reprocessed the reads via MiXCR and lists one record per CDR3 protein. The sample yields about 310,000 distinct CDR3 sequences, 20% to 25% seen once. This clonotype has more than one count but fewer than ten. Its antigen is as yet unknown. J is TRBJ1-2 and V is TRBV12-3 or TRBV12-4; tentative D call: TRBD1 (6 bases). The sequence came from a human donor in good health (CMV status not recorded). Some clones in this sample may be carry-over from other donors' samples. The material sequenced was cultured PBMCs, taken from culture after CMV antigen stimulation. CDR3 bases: TGTGCCAGCAGTTCCAGGGGCCGCAACTATGGCTACACCTTC. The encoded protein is CASSSRGRNYGYTF.